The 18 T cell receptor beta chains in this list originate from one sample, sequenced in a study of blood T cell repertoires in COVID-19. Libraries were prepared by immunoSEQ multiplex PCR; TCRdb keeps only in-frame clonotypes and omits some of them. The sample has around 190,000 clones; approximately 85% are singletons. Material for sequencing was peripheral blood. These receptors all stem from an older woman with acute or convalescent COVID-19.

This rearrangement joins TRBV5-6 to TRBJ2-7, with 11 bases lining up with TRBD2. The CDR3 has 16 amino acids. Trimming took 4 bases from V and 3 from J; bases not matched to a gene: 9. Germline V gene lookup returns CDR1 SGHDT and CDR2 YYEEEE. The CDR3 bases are TGTGCCAGCAGCGCCCTCGCCGGGACTAGCGGCTACGAGCAGTACGTC. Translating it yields CASSALAGTSGYEQYV.

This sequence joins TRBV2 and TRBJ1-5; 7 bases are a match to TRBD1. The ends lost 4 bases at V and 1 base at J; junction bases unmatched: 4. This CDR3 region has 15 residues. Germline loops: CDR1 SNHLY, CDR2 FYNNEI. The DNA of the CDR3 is TGTGCCAGCAGTGCCCGGGACAGCAGCAATCAGCCCCAGCATTTT. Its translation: CASSARDSSNQPQHF. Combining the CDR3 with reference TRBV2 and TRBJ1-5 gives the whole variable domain EPEVTQTPSHQVTQMGQEVILRCVPISNHLYFYWYRQILGQKVEFLVSFYNNEISEKSEIFDDQFSVERPDGSNFTLKIRSTKLEDSAMYFCASSARDSSNQPQHFGDGTRLSIL.

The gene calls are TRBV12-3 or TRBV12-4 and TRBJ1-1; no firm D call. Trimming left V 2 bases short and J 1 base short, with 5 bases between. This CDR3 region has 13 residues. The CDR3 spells CASSLRQNTEAFF. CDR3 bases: TGTGCCAGCAGTTTAAGACAGAACACTGAAGCTTTCTTT.

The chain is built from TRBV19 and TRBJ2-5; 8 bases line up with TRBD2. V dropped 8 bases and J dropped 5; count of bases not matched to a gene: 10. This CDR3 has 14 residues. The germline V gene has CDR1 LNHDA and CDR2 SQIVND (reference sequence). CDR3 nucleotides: TGTGCCAGTGGCCATAGCGGGAAGAGCGAGACCCAGTACTTC. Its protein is CASGHSGKSETQYF. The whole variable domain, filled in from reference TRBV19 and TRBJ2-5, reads DGGITQSPKYLFRKEGQNVTLSCEQNLNHDAMYWYRQDPGQGLRLIYYSQIVNDFQKGDIAEGYSVSREKKESFPLTVTSAQKNPTAFYLCASGHSGKSETQYFGPGTRLLVL.

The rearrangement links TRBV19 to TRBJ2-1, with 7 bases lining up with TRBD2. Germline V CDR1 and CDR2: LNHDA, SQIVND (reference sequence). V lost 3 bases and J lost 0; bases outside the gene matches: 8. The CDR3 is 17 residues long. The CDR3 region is CASSMDGRTSSYNEQFF. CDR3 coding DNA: TGTGCCAGTAGTATGGATGGTAGGACTAGCTCCTACAATGAGCAGTTCTTC.

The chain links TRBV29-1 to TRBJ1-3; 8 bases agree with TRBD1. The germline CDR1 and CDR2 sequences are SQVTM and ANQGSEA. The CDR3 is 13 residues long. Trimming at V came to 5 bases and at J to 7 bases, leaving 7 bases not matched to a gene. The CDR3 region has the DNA TGCAGCGTTCCGGGACAGGTGGGGAACACCATATATTTT. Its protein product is CSVPGQVGNTIYF.

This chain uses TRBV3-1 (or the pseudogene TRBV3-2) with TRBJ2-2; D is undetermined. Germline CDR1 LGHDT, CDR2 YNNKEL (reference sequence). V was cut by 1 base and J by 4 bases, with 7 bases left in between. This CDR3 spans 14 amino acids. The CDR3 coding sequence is TGTGCCAGCAGCCAAGCCGGGTCCACCGGGGAGCTGTTTTTT. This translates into CASSQAGSTGELFF.

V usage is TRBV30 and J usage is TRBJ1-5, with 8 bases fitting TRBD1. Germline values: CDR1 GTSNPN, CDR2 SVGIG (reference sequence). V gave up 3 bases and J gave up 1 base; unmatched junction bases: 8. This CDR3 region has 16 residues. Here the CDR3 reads CAWSNRGAGSNQPQHF. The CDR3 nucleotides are TGTGCCTGGAGCAACAGGGGGGCCGGGAGCAATCAGCCCCAGCATTTT.

This CDR3 reads CASSRGQENTEAFF. CDR3 in DNA: TGTGCCAGCAGCAGAGGACAGGAAAACACTGAAGCTTTCTTT. The genes are TRBV7-9 and TRBJ1-1; TRBD1 agrees at 7 bases. Germline V lookup: CDR1 SEHNR, CDR2 FQNEAQ (reference sequence). The CDR3 covers 14 residues. Losses at the gene ends were 5 bases for V and 2 bases for J; bases not matched to a gene: 5.

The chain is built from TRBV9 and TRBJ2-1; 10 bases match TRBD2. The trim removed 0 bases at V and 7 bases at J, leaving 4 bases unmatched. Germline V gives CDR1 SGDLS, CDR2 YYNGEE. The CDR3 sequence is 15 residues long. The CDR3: CASSVEVAGGNEQFF. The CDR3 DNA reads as TGTGCCAGCAGCGTAGAGGTAGCGGGAGGTAATGAGCAGTTCTTC.

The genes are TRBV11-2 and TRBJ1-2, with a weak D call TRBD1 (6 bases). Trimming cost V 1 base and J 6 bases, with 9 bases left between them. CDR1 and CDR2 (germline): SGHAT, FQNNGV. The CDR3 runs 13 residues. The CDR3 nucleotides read TGTGCCAGCAGCTTAGGACAGGTGGATGGCTACACCTTC. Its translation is CASSLGQVDGYTF.

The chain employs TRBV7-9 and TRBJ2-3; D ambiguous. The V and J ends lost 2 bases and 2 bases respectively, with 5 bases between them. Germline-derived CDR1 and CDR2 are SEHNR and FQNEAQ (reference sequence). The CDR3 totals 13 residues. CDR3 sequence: CASSLWATDTQYF. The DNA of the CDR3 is TGTGCCAGCAGCTTATGGGCCACAGATACGCAGTATTTT.

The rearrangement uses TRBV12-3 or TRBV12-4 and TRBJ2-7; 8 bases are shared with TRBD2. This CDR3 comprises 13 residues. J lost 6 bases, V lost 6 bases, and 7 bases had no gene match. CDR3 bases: TGTGCCAGCAGCCTCTTTCGGGAGGGCGAGCAGTACTTC. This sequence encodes CASSLFREGEQYF.

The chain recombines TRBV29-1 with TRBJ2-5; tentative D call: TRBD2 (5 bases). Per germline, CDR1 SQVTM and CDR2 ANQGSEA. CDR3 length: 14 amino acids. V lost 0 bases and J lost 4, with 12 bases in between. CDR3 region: CSVEDPLAGETQYF. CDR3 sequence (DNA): TGCAGCGTTGAAGATCCTCTAGCTGGAGAGACCCAGTACTTC.

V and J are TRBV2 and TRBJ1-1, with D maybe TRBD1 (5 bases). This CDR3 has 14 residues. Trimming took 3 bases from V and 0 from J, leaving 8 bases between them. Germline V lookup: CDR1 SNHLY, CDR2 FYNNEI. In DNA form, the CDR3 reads TGTGCCAGCAGTGAGGGGCCAGTGAACACTGAAGCTTTCTTT. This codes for CASSEGPVNTEAFF.

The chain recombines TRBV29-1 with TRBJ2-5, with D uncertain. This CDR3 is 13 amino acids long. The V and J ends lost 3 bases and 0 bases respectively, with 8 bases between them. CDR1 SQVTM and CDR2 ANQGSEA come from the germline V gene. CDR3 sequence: CSVEVSNQETQYF. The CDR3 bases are TGCAGCGTTGAGGTTAGCAACCAAGAGACCCAGTACTTC.

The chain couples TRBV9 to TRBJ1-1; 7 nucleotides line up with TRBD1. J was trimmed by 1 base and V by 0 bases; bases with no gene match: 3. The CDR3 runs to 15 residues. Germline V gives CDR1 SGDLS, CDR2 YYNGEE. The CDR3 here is CASSVAPGGNTEAFF. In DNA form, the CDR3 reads TGTGCCAGCAGCGTAGCCCCAGGGGGGAACACTGAAGCTTTCTTT.

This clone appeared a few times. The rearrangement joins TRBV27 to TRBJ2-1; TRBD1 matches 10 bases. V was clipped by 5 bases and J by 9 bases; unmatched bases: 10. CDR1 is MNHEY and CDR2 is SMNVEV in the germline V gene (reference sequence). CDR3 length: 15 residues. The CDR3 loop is CASSPGTGEGSEQFF. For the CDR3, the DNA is TGTGCCAGCAGTCCTGGGACAGGGGAGGGAAGTGAGCAGTTCTTC.